This is a list of T cell receptor beta chains from one sample in a study of blood T cell repertoires in COVID-19. Produced via immunoSEQ multiplex PCR; TCRdb's table is partial and in-frame only. The sample records roughly 330,000 clones, 87% being singletons. Sequencing was carried out using PBMCs or T cells enriched from blood (not recorded which). The receptors derive from a woman aged 25 to 39 who had recovered from COVID-19. The CDR3 runs from the conserved cysteine through the conserved F or W. Each record gives: V gene, J gene, clone size, CDR3 length, CDR3 protein. A clone size is listed for some rows: how often the clone was seen (once, few, many), or a class if it is expanded.

TRBV30	TRBJ1-2	NA	16	CAWLRRGDRDYYGYTF
TRBV6-5	TRBJ1-2	NA	13	CASSGQGANGYTF
TRBV7-2	TRBJ1-2	once	11	CASSTGLGYTF
TRBV10-2	TRBJ2-5	once	13	CASSEQEGGTQYF
TRBV11-2	TRBJ2-2	NA	14	CASSVTSGAGELFF
TRBV27	TRBJ1-5	NA	13	CASSSLHNQPQHF
TRBV10-3	TRBJ2-1	NA	19	CAISGLRVGTLASYNEQFF
TRBV29-1	TRBJ2-4	NA	13	CSVVEAGDRIQYF
TRBV2	TRBJ1-2	NA	13	CASSLQGNYGYTF
TRBV4-2	TRBJ1-4	NA	13	CASSRDRGEKLFF
TRBV12-3/TRBV12-4	TRBJ2-3	NA	13	CASSFNRGNTQYF
TRBV28	TRBJ2-3	NA	13	CASSTGDTDTQYF
TRBV3-1/TRBV3-2	TRBJ2-7	NA	14	CASSQTTGNHEQYF
TRBV2	TRBJ1-2	NA	14	CASSEEAGTGGYTF
TRBV6-1	TRBJ1-6	NA	14	CASSEKGVESPLHF
TRBV10-3	TRBJ1-4	few	15	CAISESGAQVEKLFF
TRBV7-2	TRBJ2-7	NA	13	CASSFVPSYEQYF
TRBV4-1	TRBJ2-1	NA	12	CASSHVLAKQFF
TRBV9	TRBJ1-4	NA	16	CASSPNGRGVNEKLFF
TRBV3-1/TRBV3-2	TRBJ2-2	NA	13	CASSQAAGGELFF
TRBV11-2	TRBJ2-2	NA	12	CASRQGKGELFF
TRBV27	TRBJ2-3	NA	19	CASSLTLDKAEYHTDTQYF
TRBV5-6	TRBJ1-2	NA	14	CASSLVSANYGYTF